This T cell receptor beta chain came from a study of blood T cell repertoires in COVID-19. Study overall: The origin of the acute and convalescent COVID-19 samples was the United States, Italy and Spain. Sample material is recorded as cDNA or gDNA derived from T cells, B-cell-depleted T cells, or PBMCs.

Germline trimming cut 4 bases from V and 15 bases from J; bases unmatched to any gene: 13. Per germline, CDR1 WNHNN and CDR2 SYGVQD (reference sequence). The CDR3 consists of 15 residues. The table came from immunoSEQ multiplex PCR; TCRdb's copy has only in-frame clones and leaves some out. The table records approximately 250,000 clones, about 89% of them present only once. This receptor was identified in a woman in her sixties or seventies who had recovered from COVID-19. Sample: peripheral blood. The genes are TRBV10-1 and TRBJ2-4; 12 bases agree with TRBD1. As DNA, the CDR3 is TGCGCCAGCAGTGGGCCCCGGGACAGGGGGCCCTTTGGGTACTTC. Amino acid sequence: CASSGPRDRGPFGYF.